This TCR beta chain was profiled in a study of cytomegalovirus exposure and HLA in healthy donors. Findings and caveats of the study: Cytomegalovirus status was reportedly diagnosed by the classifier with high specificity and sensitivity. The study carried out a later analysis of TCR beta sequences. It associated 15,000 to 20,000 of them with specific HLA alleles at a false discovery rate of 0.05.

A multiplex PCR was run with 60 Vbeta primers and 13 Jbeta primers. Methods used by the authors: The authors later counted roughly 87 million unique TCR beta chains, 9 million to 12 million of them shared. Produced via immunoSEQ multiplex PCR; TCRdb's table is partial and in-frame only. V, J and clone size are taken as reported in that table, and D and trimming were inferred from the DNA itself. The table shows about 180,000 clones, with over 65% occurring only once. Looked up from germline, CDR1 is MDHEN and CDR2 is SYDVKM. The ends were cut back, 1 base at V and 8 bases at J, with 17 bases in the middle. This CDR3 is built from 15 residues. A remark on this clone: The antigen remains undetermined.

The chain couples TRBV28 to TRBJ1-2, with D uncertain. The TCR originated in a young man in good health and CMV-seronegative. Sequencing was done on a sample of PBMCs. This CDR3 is CASSLFNRESNGYTF. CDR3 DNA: TGTGCCAGCAGTTTATTTAATCGAGAGTCCAACGGCTACACCTTC.